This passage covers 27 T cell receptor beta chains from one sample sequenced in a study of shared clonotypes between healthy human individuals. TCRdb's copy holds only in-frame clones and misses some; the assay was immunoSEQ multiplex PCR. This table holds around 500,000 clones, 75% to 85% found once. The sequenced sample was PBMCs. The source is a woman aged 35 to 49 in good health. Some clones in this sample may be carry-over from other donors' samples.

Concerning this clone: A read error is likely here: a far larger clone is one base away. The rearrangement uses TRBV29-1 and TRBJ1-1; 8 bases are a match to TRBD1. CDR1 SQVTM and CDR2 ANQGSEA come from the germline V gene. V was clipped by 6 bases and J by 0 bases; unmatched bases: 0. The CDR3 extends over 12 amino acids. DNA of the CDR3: TGCAGCGTGGACAGGGTGAACACTGAAGCTTTCTTT. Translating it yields CSVDRVNTEAFF.

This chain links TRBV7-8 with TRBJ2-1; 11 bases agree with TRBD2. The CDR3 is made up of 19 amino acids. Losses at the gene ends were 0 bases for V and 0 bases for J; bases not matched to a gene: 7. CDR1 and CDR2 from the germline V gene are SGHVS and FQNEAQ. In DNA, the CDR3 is TGTGCCAGCAGCTTAGCGCGGCTAGCGGGAGGCAGCTCCTACAATGAGCAGTTCTTC. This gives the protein CASSLARLAGGSSYNEQFF.

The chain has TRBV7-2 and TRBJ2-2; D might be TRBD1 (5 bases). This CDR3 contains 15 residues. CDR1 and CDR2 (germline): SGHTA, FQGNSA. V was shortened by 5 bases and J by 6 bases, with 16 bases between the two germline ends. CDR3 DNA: TGTGCCAGCAGCGCACAGGTTACCGACGCCGGGGAGCTGTTTTTT. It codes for CASSAQVTDAGELFF.

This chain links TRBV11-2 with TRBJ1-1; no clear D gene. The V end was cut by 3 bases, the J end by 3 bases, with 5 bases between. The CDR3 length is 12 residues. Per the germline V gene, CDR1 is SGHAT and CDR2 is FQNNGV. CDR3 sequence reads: CASSFSHTEAFF. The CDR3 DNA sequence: TGTGCCAGCAGCTTCAGTCACACTGAAGCTTTCTTT.

The CDR3: CASGKSGGAPEAFF. The CDR3, as DNA: TGTGCTAGTGGTAAATCAGGGGGCGCGCCTGAAGCTTTCTTT. This chain links TRBV12-5 with TRBJ1-1; 8 bases map to TRBD1. Germline lookup yields CDR1 LGHNT and CDR2 FRNRAP. The CDR3 has 14 amino acids. J lost 6 bases, V lost 5 bases, and 8 bases had no gene match.

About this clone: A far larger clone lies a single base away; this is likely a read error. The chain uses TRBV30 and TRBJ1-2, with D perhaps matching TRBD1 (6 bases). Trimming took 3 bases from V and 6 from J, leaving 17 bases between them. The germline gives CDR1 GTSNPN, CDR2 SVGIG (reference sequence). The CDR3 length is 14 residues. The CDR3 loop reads CAWRPPGQNHGYTF. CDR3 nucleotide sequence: TGTGCCTGGAGACCCCCTGGACAGAACCATGGCTACACCTTC.

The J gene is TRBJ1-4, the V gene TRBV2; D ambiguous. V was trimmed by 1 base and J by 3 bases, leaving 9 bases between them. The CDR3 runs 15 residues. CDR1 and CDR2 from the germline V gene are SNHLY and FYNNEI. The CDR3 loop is CASSEEDVPNEKLFF. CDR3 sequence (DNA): TGTGCCAGCAGTGAAGAGGACGTACCTAATGAAAAACTGTTTTTT.

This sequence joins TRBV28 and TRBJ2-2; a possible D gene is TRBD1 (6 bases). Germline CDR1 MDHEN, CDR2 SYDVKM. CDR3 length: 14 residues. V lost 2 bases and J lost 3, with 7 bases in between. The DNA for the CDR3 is TGTGCCAGCAGTTTAGGGACACACACCGGGGAGCTGTTTTTT. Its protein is CASSLGTHTGELFF.

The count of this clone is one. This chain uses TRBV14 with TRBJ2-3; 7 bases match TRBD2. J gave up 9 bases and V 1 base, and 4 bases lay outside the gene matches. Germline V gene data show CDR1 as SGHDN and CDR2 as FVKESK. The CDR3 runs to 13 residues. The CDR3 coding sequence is TGTGCCAGCAGCCAAGGGCTAGCGGCCACGCAGTATTTT. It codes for CASSQGLAATQYF.

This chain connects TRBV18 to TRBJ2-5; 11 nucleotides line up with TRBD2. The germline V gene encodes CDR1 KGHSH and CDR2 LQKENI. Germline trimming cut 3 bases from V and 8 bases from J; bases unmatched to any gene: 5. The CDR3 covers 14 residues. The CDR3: CASSPGTSGSTQYF. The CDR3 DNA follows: TGTGCCAGCTCACCCGGGACTAGCGGATCCACCCAGTACTTC. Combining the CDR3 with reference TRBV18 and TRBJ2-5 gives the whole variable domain NAGVMQNPRHLVRRRGQEARLRCSPMKGHSHVYWYRQLPEEGLKFMVYLQKENIIDESGMPKERFSAEFPKEGPSILRIQQVVRGDSAAYFCASSPGTSGSTQYFGPGTRLLVL.

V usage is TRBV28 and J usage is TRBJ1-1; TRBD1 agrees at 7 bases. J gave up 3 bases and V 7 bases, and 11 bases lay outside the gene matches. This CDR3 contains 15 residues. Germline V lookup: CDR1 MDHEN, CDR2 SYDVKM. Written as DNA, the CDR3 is TGTGCCAGCACCATAACAGGGGTACGGGACACTGAAGCTTTCTTT. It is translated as CASTITGVRDTEAFF.

The CDR3 nucleotides are TGTGCCAGTAGTATATCCGGCACTACCTACGAGCAGTACTTC. Protein: CASSISGTTYEQYF. The chain employs TRBV19 and TRBJ2-7; D is ambiguous. V was pared by 2 bases and J by 2 bases, with 10 bases between. Germline V gene lookup returns CDR1 LNHDA and CDR2 SQIVND (reference sequence). This CDR3 is built from 14 residues.

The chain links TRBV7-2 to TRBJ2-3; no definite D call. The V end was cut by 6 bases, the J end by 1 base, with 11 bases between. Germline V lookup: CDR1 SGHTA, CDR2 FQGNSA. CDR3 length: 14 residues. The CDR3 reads CASRSLSRTDTQYF. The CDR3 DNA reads TGTGCCAGCAGGTCACTCTCCCGCACAGATACGCAGTATTTT.

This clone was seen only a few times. The CDR3 sequence: CASRGSGSLMNTEAFF. The CDR3, as DNA: TGCGCCAGCAGGGGTTCGGGCAGCCTCATGAACACTGAAGCTTTCTTT. This sequence joins TRBV5-1 and TRBJ1-1, with D unclear. V was pared by 5 bases and J by 0 bases, with 17 bases between. CDR1 and CDR2 (germline): SGHRS, YFSETQ. The CDR3 contains 16 residues.

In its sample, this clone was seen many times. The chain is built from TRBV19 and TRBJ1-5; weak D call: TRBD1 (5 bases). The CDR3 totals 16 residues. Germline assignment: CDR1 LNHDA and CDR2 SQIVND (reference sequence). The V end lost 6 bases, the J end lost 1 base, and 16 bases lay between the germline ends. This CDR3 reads CASSPTGTLSNQPQHF. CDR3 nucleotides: TGTGCCAGTAGCCCTACTGGGACGTTGAGCAATCAGCCCCAGCATTTT.

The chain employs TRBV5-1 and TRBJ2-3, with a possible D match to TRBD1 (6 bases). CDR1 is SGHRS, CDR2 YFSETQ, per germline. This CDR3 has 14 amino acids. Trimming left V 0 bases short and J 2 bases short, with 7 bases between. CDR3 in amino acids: CASSLGTATDTQYF. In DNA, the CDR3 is TGCGCCAGCAGCTTGGGGACAGCCACAGATACGCAGTATTTT.

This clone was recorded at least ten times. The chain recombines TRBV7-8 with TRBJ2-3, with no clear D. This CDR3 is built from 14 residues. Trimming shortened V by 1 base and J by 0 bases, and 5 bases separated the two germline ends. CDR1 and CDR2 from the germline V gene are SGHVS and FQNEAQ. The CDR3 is CASSLDGSTDTQYF. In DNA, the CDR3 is TGTGCCAGCAGCTTAGATGGGAGCACAGATACGCAGTATTTT.

The CDR3 DNA is TGTGCCAGCAGTTTAGGTACAGGTTACACAGATACGCAGTATTTT. Protein product: CASSLGTGYTDTQYF. The chain has TRBV28 and TRBJ2-3; weak D call: TRBD1 (5 bases). Germline CDR1 reads MDHEN; CDR2 reads SYDVKM. Trimming cost V 2 bases and J 2 bases, with 11 bases left between them. CDR3 size: 15 residues.

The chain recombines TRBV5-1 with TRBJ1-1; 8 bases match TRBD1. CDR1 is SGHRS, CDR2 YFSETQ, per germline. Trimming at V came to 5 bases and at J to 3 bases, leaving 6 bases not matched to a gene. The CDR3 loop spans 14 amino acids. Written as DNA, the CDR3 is TGCGCCAGCAGGACCGGGACAGGTCACACTGAAGCTTTCTTT. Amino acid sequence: CASRTGTGHTEAFF. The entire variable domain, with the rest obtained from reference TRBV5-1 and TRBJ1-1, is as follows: KAGVTQTPRYLIKTRGQQVTLSCSPISGHRSVSWYQQTPGQGLQFLFEYFSETQRNKGNFPGRFSGRQFSNSRSEMNVSTLELGDSALYLCASRTGTGHTEAFFGQGTRLTVV.

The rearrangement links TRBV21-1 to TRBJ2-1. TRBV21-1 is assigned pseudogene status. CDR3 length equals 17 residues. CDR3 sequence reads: CASSRDSRERSYNEQFF. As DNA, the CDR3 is TGTGCCAGCAGCAGGGATTCCAGGGAGCGCTCCTACAATGAGCAGTTCTTC.

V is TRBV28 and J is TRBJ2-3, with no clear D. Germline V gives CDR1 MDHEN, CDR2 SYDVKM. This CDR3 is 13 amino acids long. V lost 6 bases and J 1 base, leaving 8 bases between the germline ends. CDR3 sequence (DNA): TGTGCCAGCAGCCACCCTGGCACAGATACGCAGTATTTT. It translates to CASSHPGTDTQYF.

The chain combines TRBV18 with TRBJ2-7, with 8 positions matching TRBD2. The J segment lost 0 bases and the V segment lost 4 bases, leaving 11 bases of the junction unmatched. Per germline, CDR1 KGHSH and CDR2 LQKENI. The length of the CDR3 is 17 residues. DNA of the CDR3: TGTGCCAGCTCACGGCGGCCTAGCGGGCTAAGCTCCTACGAGCAGTACTTC. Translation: CASSRRPSGLSSYEQYF.

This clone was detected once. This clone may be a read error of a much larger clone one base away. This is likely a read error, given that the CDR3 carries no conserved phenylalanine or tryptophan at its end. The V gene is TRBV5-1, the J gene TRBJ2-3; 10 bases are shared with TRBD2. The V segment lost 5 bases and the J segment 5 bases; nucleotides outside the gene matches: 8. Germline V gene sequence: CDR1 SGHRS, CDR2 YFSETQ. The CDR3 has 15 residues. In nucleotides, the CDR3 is TGCGCCAGCAGAGGAGCGGGAGGGCCCGGAGATACGCAGTATTCT. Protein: CASRGAGGPGDTQYS.

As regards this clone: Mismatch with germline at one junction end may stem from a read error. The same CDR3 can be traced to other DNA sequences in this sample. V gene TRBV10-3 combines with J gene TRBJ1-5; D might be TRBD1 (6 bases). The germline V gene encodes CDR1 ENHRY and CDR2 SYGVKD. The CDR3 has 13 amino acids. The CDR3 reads CAISPDSDQPQHF. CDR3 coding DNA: TGTGCCATCAGCCCGGACAGTGATCAGCCCCAGCACTTT.

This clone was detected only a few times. Here the CDR3 DNA reads TGTGCCAGCTCATTCGACCGGCGGGAGACGGGTGAGCAGTTCTTC. Amino acids: CASSFDRRETGEQFF. The rearrangement links TRBV18 to TRBJ2-1; TRBD2 aligns across 7 bases. The V gene's germline CDR1 is KGHSH and CDR2 LQKENI. Unmatched junction bases numbered 13, after V lost 5 bases and J lost 9 bases. The CDR3 loop spans 15 amino acids. The full variable domain, its missing parts supplied by reference TRBV18 and TRBJ2-1, is NAGVMQNPRHLVRRRGQEARLRCSPMKGHSHVYWYRQLPEEGLKFMVYLQKENIIDESGMPKERFSAEFPKEGPSILRIQQVVRGDSAAYFCASSFDRRETGEQFFGPGTRLTVL.

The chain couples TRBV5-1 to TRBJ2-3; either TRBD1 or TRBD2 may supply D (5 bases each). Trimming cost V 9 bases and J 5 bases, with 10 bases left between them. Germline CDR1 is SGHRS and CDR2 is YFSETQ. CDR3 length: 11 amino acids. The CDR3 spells CAIDSGDTQYF. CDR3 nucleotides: TGCGCCATCGACAGCGGAGATACGCAGTATTTT. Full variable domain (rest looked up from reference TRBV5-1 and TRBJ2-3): KAGVTQTPRYLIKTRGQQVTLSCSPISGHRSVSWYQQTPGQGLQFLFEYFSETQRNKGNFPGRFSGRQFSNSRSEMNVSTLELGDSALYLCAIDSGDTQYFGPGTRLTVL.

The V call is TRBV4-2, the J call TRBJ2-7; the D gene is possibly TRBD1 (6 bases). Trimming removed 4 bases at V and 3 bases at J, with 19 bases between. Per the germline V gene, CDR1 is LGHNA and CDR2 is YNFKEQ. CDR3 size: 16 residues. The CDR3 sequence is CASSRVDSPQGYEQYF. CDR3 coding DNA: TGTGCCAGCAGCCGTGTGGACTCCCCACAGGGCTACGAGCAGTACTTC.